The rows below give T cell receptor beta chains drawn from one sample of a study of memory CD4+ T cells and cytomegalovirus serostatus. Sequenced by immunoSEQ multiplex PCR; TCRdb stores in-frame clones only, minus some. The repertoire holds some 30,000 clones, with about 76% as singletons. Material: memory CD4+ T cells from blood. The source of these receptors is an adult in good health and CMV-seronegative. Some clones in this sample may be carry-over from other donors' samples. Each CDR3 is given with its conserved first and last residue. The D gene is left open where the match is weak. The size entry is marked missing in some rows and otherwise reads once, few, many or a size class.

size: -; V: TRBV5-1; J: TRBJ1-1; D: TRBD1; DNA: TGCGCCAGCAGCCCTGCGCTAGGGGGCGGCACTGAAGCTTTCTTT; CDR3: CASSPALGGGTEAFF
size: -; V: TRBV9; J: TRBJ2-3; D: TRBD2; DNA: TGTGCCAGCAGCCCTGGACTAGCGGCCACAGATACGCAGTATTTT; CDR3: CASSPGLAATDTQYF
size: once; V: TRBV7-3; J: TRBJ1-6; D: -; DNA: TGTGCCAGCAGCTTAAAGGGAAGCAATTCACCCCTCCACTTT; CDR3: CASSLKGSNSPLHF
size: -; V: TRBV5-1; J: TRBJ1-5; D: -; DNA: TGCGCCAGCAGCTTGGGGTCAGGTCAGCCCCAGCATTTT; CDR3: CASSLGSGQPQHF
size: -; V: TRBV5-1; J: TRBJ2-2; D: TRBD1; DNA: TGCGCCAGCAGCTTGGGACAGGGGGCCGGGGAGCTGTTTTTT; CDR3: CASSLGQGAGELFF
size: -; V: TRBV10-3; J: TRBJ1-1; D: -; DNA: TGTGCCATCAGTGAGGGTGGAGCAATGAACACTGAAGCTTTCTTT; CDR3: CAISEGGAMNTEAFF
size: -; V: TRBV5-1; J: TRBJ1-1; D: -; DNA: TGCGCCAGCCGTTTTTCAGGGTGGAACACTGAAGCTTTCTTT; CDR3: CASRFSGWNTEAFF
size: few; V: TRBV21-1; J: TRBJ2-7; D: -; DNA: TGTGCCAGCAGCAAATTGGGGGGGCTAGGTTACGAGCAGTACTTC; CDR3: CASSKLGGLGYEQYF
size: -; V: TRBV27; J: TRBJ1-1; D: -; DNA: TGTGCCAGCAGTTTCGGGGTTGGGAACACTGAAGCTTTCTTT; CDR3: CASSFGVGNTEAFF
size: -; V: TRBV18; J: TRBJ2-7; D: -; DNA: TGTGCCAGCTCACCCGGGCTCCGCTCCACCTACGAGCAGTACTTC; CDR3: CASSPGLRSTYEQYF
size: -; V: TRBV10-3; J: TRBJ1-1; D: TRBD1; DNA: TGTGCCATCAGCATACCCGGGACAGGTCCCGATAGAGACACTGAAGCTTTCTTT; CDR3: CAISIPGTGPDRDTEAFF
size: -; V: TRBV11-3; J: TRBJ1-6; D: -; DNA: TGTGCCAGCAGCTTCAGGGCGGGGGGGAATTCACCCCTCCACTTT; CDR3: CASSFRAGGNSPLHF
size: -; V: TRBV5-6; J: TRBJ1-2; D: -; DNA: TGTGCCAGCAGCTTGAGAGGCAGCCCCTATGGCTACACCTTC; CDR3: CASSLRGSPYGYTF
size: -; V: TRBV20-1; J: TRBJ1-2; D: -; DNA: TGCAGTGCTAGACAGCTCTATGGCTACACCTTC; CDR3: CSARQLYGYTF
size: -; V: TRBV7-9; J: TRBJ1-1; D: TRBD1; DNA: TGTGCCAGCAGCTTATTAACAGGGGAAAACACTGAAGCTTTCTTT; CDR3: CASSLLTGENTEAFF
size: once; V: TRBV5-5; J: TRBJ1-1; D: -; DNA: TGTGCCAGCAGCTTTCAGGGCGACACTGAAGCTTTCTTT; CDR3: CASSFQGDTEAFF
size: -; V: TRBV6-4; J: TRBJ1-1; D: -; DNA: TGTGCCAGCAGTCTTTACAGGGATACTGAAGCTTTCTTT; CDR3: CASSLYRDTEAFF
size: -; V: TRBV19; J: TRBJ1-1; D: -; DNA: TGTGCCAGTAGTCCCAGCTGGGAAACTGAAGCTTTCTTT; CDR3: CASSPSWETEAFF
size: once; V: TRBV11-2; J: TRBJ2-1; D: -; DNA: TGTGCCAGCAGCCAAGGGTCGGGGATCAATGAGCAGTTCTTC; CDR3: CASSQGSGINEQFF
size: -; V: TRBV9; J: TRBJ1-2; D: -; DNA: TGTGCCAGCAGCGTAGACTTGGACGGTAGCCACACCTTC; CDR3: CASSVDLDGSHTF
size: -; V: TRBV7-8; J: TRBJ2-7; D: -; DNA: TGTGCCAGCAGCCCACTACGGACTACCTACGAGCAGTACTTC; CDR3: CASSPLRTTYEQYF
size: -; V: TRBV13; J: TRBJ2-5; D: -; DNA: TGTGCCAGCAGCTTTAATATCCGGGGGAAAGAGACCCAGTACTTC; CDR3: CASSFNIRGKETQYF
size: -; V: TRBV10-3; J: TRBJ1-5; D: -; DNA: TGTGCCATCAGTGAGTCGATTCCGGACGGACCAAATCAGCCCCAGCATTTT; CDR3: CAISESIPDGPNQPQHF
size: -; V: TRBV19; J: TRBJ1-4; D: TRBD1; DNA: TGTGCCAGTAGTCCCCGGACAGGGGATGAAAAACTGTTTTTT; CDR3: CASSPRTGDEKLFF
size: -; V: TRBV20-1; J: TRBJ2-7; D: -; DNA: TGCAGTGCTAGTGATCACTACGAGCAGTACTTC; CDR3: CSASDHYEQYF
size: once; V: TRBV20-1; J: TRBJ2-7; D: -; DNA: TGCAGTGCCGGGGGTGGGCAGCAGTACTTC; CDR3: CSAGGGQQYF
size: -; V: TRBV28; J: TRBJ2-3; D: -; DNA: TGTGCCAGCAAACCCCCCCAGGTTACAGATACGCAGTATTTT; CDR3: CASKPPQVTDTQYF
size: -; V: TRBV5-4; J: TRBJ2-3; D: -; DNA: TGTGCCAGCAGCTTGGAAGCAAGTTCAGATACGCAGTATTTT; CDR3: CASSLEASSDTQYF
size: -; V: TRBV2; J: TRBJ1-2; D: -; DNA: TGTGCCAGCAGTGAAGTTGAGGCGGCCCATGGCTACACCTTC; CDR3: CASSEVEAAHGYTF